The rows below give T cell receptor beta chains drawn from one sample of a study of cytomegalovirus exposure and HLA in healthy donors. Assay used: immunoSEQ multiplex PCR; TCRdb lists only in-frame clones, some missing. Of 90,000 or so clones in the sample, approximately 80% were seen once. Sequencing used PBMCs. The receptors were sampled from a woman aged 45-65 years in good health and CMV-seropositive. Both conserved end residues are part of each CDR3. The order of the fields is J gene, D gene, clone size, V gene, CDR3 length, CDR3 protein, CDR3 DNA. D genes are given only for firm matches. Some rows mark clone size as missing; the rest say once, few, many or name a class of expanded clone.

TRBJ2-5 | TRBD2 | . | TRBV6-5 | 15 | CASKKGLAGVETQYF | TGTGCCAGCAAGAAGGGACTAGCGGGAGTAGAGACCCAGTACTTC
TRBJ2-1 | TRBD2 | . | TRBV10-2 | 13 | CASSGGLADEQFF | TGCGCCAGCAGTGGAGGACTAGCCGATGAGCAGTTCTTC
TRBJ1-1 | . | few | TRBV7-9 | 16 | CASSLGLGFGGTEAFF | TGTGCCAGCAGCTTAGGATTGGGGTTTGGGGGGACTGAAGCTTTCTTT
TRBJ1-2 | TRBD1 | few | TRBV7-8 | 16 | CASSLEMGQGPGGYTF | TGTGCCAGCAGTCTAGAGATGGGACAGGGGCCCGGTGGCTACACCTTC
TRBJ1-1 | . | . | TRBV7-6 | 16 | CASSPWQGRRNTEAFF | TGTGCCAGCAGCCCCTGGCAGGGCAGGCGGAACACTGAAGCTTTCTTT
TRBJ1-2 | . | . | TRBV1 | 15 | CTSSHFSMGGDGYTF | TGCACCAGCAGCCACTTTTCCATGGGGGGAGATGGCTACACCTTC
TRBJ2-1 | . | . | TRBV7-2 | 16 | CASSQRRRGSYNEQFF | TGTGCCAGCAGCCAAAGGCGGCGGGGCTCCTACAATGAGCAGTTCTTC
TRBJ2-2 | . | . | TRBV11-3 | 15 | CASSRGGGWGGELFF | TGTGCCAGCAGCCGAGGTGGAGGCTGGGGCGGGGAGCTGTTTTTT
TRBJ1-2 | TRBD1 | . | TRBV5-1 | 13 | CASSLGQGEGYTF | TGCGCCAGCAGCTTGGGACAGGGAGAAGGCTACACCTTC
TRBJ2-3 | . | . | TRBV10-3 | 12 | CAIRAGTDTQYF | TGTGCCATCAGGGCAGGGACAGATACGCAGTATTTT
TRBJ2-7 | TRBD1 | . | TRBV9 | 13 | CAPPRTGRYEQYF | TGTGCCCCACCGCGGACAGGGCGGTACGAGCAGTACTTC
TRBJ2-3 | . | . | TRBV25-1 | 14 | CASSPGARTDTQYF | TGTGCCAGCAGCCCAGGGGCCCGCACGGATACGCAGTATTTT
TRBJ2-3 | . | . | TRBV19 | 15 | CASQKVTASTDTQYF | TGTGCCAGCCAGAAGGTGACAGCGAGCACAGATACGCAGTATTTT
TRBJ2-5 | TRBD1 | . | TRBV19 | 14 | CARIQTGGQETQYF | TGTGCCAGGATTCAGACAGGGGGTCAAGAGACCCAGTACTTC
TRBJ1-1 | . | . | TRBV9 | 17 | CASSVAGGGRGNTEAFF | TGTGCCAGCAGCGTAGCGGGTGGAGGCAGGGGTAATACTGAAGCTTTCTTT
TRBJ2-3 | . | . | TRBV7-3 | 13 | CASSPSRPDTQYF | TGTGCCAGCAGCCCCTCCCGTCCAGATACGCAGTATTTT
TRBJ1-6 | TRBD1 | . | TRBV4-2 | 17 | CASSQTGTGDYNSPLHF | TGTGCCAGCAGCCAAACCGGGACAGGGGATTATAATTCACCCCTCCACTTT
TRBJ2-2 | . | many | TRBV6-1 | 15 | CASSESSGDTGELFF | TGTGCCAGCAGTGAATCGTCGGGGGACACCGGGGAGCTGTTTTTT
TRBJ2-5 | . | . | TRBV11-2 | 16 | CASSWGGRGSVETQYF | TGTGCCAGCAGCTGGGGCGGTCGGGGGTCAGTAGAGACCCAGTACTTC
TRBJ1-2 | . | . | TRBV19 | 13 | CASSSGRPRGHTF | TGTGCCAGTAGTTCGGGCCGCCCTAGGGGCCACACCTTC
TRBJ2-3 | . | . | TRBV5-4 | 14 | CASSLNQIQDTQYF | TGTGCCAGCAGCTTAAACCAGATCCAAGATACGCAGTATTTT
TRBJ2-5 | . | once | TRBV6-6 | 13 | CASSYSLQETQYF | TGTGCCAGCAGTTACTCGCTACAAGAGACCCAGTACTTC
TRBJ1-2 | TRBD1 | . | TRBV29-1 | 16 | CSVEEETGGGRYGYTF | TGCAGCGTTGAAGAGGAAACAGGGGGCGGAAGGTATGGCTACACCTTC
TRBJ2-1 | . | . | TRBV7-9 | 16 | CASSLLPPSSYNEQFF | TGTGCCAGCAGCTTATTACCCCCGAGCTCCTACAATGAGCAGTTCTTC
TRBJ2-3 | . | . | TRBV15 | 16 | CATSRDMGARTDTQYF | TGTGCCACCAGCAGAGATATGGGGGCGCGCACAGATACGCAGTATTTT
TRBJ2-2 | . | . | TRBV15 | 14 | CATRSGGGTGELFF | TGTGCCACCAGATCTGGGGGCGGCACCGGGGAGCTGTTTTTT
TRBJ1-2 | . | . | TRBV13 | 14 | CATHEPGINYGYTF | TGTGCCACCCACGAACCAGGAATTAACTATGGCTACACCTTC
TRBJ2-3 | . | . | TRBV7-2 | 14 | CASSFYDGADTQYF | TGTGCCAGCAGCTTTTACGACGGAGCAGATACGCAGTATTTT
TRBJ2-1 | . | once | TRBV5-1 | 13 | CASSVDSYNEQFF | TGCGCCAGCAGCGTAGACAGTTACAATGAGCAGTTCTTC
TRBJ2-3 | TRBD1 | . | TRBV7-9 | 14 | CASSLGQDTDTQYF | TGTGCCAGCAGCTTGGGACAGGACACAGATACGCAGTATTTT
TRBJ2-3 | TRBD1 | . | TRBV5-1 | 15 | CASSLGGQGTDTQYF | TGCGCCAGCAGCTTGGGGGGACAGGGGACAGATACGCAGTATTTT
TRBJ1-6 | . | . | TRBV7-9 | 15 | CSSSTTGSYNSPLHF | TGTTCCAGCAGCACGACAGGCTCCTATAATTCACCCCTCCACTTT
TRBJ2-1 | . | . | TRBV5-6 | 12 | CASSLQVDEQFF | TGTGCCAGCAGCTTGCAGGTAGATGAGCAGTTCTTC
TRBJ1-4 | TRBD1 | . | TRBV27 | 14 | CASSRRTGNEKLFF | TGTGCCAGCAGTCGTAGGACAGGGAATGAAAAACTGTTTTTT
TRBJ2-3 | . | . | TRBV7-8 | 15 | CASSLVGGAVDTQYF | TGTGCCAGCAGCTTAGTAGGGGGGGCCGTAGATACGCAGTATTTT
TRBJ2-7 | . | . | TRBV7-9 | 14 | CASSLIEDSYEQYF | TGTGCCAGCAGCTTAATCGAGGACAGCTACGAGCAGTACTTC
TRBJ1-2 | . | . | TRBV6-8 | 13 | CASREGPHYGYTF | TGTGCCAGCAGGGAGGGGCCCCACTATGGCTACACCTTC
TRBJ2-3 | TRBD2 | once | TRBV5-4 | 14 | CASSFLAGEDTQYF | TGTGCCAGCAGCTTCCTAGCGGGAGAGGATACGCAGTATTTT
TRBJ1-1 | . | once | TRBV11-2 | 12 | CASSLLWSEAFF | TGTGCCAGCAGCTTACTATGGTCTGAAGCTTTCTTT
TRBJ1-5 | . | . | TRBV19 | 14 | CASSIVTGNQPQHF | TGTGCCAGTAGTATAGTTACAGGGAATCAGCCCCAGCATTTT
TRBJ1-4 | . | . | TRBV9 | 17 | CASTAGGGGATNEKLFF | TGTGCCAGCACCGCCGGGGGAGGGGGAGCAACTAATGAAAAACTGTTTTTT
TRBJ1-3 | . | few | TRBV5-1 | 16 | CASSPEPGVAGNTIYF | TGCGCCAGCAGCCCCGAGCCGGGGGTAGCTGGAAACACCATATATTTT
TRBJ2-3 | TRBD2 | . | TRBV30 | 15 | CAWTLAGGSTDTQYF | TGTGCCTGGACCCTAGCGGGAGGGAGCACAGATACGCAGTATTTT
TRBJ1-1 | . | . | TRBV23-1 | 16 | CASSQDPQILNTEAFF | TGCGCCAGCAGTCAAGATCCCCAGATCTTAAACACTGAAGCTTTCTTT
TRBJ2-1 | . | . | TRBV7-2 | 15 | CASSTTWSSYNEQFF | TGTGCCAGCAGCACCACTTGGAGCTCCTACAATGAGCAGTTCTTC
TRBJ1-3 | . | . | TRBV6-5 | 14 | CASSYSGTGNTIYF | TGTGCCAGCAGTTATTCGGGTACTGGAAACACCATATATTTT
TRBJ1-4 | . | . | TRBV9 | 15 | CASSVGRVSNEKLFF | TGTGCCAGCAGCGTAGGCCGGGTATCGAATGAAAAACTGTTTTTT
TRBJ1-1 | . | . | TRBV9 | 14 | CASTPGDMNTEAFF | TGTGCCAGCACGCCCGGGGACATGAACACTGAAGCTTTCTTT
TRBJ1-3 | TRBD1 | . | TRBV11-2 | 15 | CASSLVRGRVNTIYF | TGTGCCAGCAGCTTAGTCAGGGGGCGCGTAAACACCATATATTTT
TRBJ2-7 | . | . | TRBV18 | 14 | CASSPGQSSYEQYF | TGTGCCAGCTCACCAGGACAGAGCTCCTACGAGCAGTACTTC
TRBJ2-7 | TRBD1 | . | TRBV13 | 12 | CASSLRGREQYF | TGTGCCAGCAGCCTAAGGGGGCGGGAGCAGTACTTC